This T cell receptor (beta chain) comes out of a study of cytomegalovirus exposure and HLA in healthy donors. The CDR3 sequence is 13 residues long. Germline CDR1 reads SQVTM; CDR2 reads ANQGSEA. V lost 6 bases to trimming and J lost 0 bases; unmatched junction nucleotides: 2. PCR involved 60 Vbeta and 13 Jbeta primers. Sequencing was performed with immunoSEQ multiplex PCR; in TCRdb, only in-frame clones are kept and a portion is missing. The sample holds about 100,000 clones; over 65% are singletons and the top ten take 2% to 3%. The TCR sequence derives from a man aged 40-50 years in good health and CMV-seronegative. The rearrangement joins TRBV29-1 to TRBJ2-7; 10 bases line up with TRBD1. Sequenced material: PBMCs. The CDR3 region is CSVGQGISYEQYF. CDR3 nucleotides: TGCAGCGTGGGACAGGGGATCTCCTACGAGCAGTACTTC.